The clone carrying this T cell receptor (beta chain) was found many times. The sample belongs to a study of early T cells in non-severe SARS-CoV-2 infection. Study at large: Bulk RNA from unsorted whole blood was sequenced; chains were unpaired.

Individual cDNA molecules each received unique molecular identifiers attached to them. Each CDR3 protein is one row after TCRdb ran MiXCR on the 5' RACE reads. This sample has about 99,000 distinct CDR3 sequences, with roughly 17% found just once. The CDR3 totals 10 residues. Germline loops: CDR1 MDHEN, CDR2 SYDVKM. Trimming took 5 bases from V and 3 from J, leaving 2 bases between them. This chain connects TRBV28 to TRBJ2-7, with D uncertain. Sequencing was carried out using whole blood. This TCR derives from an adult who was a healthcare worker with PCR-confirmed SARS-CoV-2 infection or an uninfected control (not recorded which). CDR3: CASSDYEQYF. The DNA of the CDR3 is TGTGCCAGCAGTGACTACGAGCAGTACTTC.